A single sample is the source of the 30 T cell receptor beta chains below, sequenced in a study of glioma-infiltrating T cells after dendritic cell vaccination. TCRdb's copy holds only in-frame clones and misses some; the assay was immunoSEQ multiplex PCR. The sample lists 65,000 to 90,000 clones, approximately 80% occurring once. This material consisted of blood, taken before dendritic cell vaccination. The receptors come from a human donor with glioblastoma.

J is TRBJ1-1 and V is TRBV27; D remains unclear. Looked up from germline, CDR1 is MNHEY and CDR2 is SMNVEV (reference sequence). The CDR3 consists of 15 residues. Trimming shortened V by 5 bases and J by 0 bases, and 13 bases separated the two germline ends. CDR3 residues: CASSPRQFMNTEAFF. The CDR3 DNA sequence: TGTGCCAGCAGTCCCCGACAATTCATGAACACTGAAGCTTTCTTT.

The chain is built from TRBV27 and TRBJ2-3; 11 nucleotides align to TRBD2. In germline, CDR1 is MNHEY, CDR2 SMNVEV (reference sequence). With V trimmed by 3 bases and J by 3 bases, 11 bases remained unmatched. The CDR3 has 18 residues. The CDR3 spells CASSLYPKLAGETDTQYF. In nucleotides, the CDR3 is TGTGCCAGCAGTTTGTACCCAAAACTAGCGGGGGAGACAGATACGCAGTATTTT.

The chain uses TRBV30 and TRBJ1-6; D ambiguous. V dropped 8 bases and J dropped 0 bases, with 17 bases sitting between them. CDR3 length: 16 amino acids. CDR1 and CDR2 from the germline V gene are GTSNPN and SVGIG (reference sequence). The CDR3 here is CALGSGASSYNSPLHF. DNA for the CDR3: TGTGCCCTCGGGTCGGGAGCTAGCTCCTATAATTCACCCCTCCACTTT. Combining the CDR3 with reference TRBV30 and TRBJ1-6 gives the whole variable domain SQTIHQWPATLVQPVGSPLSLECTVEGTSNPNLYWYRQAAGRGLQLLFYSVGIGQISSEVPQNLSASRPQDRQFILSSKKLLLSDSGFYLCALGSGASSYNSPLHFGNGTRLTVT.

The chain recombines TRBV6-1 with TRBJ1-6; D may be TRBD1 (6 bases). The CDR3 contains 14 residues. The ends were cut back, 4 bases at V and 4 bases at J, with 8 bases in the middle. Germline CDR1 and CDR2: MNHNS and SASEGT. CDR3 in amino acids: CASSGGQYNSPLHF. Written as DNA, the CDR3 is TGTGCCAGCAGTGGAGGACAGTATAATTCACCCCTCCACTTT.

The chain recombines TRBV2 with TRBJ2-5; TRBD1 agrees at 7 bases. This CDR3 spans 13 amino acids. V lost 8 bases to trimming and J lost 1 base; unmatched junction nucleotides: 4. The germline V gene encodes CDR1 SNHLY and CDR2 FYNNEI. As DNA, the CDR3 is TGTGCCAGCGAGGGGGCGATCCAAGAGACCCAGTACTTC. The encoded protein is CASEGAIQETQYF.

In this sample, this clone turned up a few times. The J gene is TRBJ2-5, the V gene TRBV19; D is ambiguous. The germline V and J ends were trimmed by 2 bases and 5 bases, with 12 bases remaining between them. The CDR3 contains 14 residues. CDR1 and CDR2 from the germline V gene are LNHDA and SQIVND (reference sequence). The CDR3 loop reads CASSITAFEETQYF. The CDR3 region has the DNA TGTGCCAGTAGTATAACAGCCTTTGAGGAGACCCAGTACTTC.

The chain uses TRBV29-1 and TRBJ2-3; 7 bases map to TRBD2. The J segment lost 0 bases and the V segment lost 6 bases, leaving 12 bases of the junction unmatched. Germline V gives CDR1 SQVTM, CDR2 ANQGSEA. The CDR3 consists of 16 residues. The chain's CDR3 is CSVRGRVRGSTDTQYF. CDR3 sequence (DNA): TGCAGCGTACGAGGGAGGGTTCGGGGGAGCACAGATACGCAGTATTTT.

This chain joins TRBV5-4 and TRBJ2-3, with D possibly TRBD1 on 5 matching bases. The CDR3 totals 15 residues. Trimming pared 0 bases from V and 4 bases from J, leaving 12 bases between. Germline CDR1 reads SGHNT; CDR2 reads YYREEE (reference sequence). The chain's CDR3 is CASSLVGLGADTQYF. The CDR3 DNA is TGTGCCAGCAGCTTGGTCGGCCTAGGGGCAGATACGCAGTATTTT.

The chain joins TRBV4-2 to TRBJ2-3; TRBD2 matches 14 bases. The trim removed 4 bases at V and 9 bases at J, leaving 12 bases unmatched. Germline CDR1 and CDR2: LGHNA and YNFKEQ. The CDR3 has 17 amino acids. CDR3 sequence reads: CASSLALTSGGVGTQYF. The CDR3 region has the DNA TGTGCCAGCAGCCTAGCATTGACTAGCGGGGGGGTCGGCACGCAGTATTTT.

The CDR3, as DNA: TGTGCCAGCAGCTTGGTTACTGAGGATCTGAGGTACGAGCAGTACGTC. Its translation: CASSLVTEDLRYEQYV. V is TRBV5-7 and J is TRBJ2-7; D gene unclear. TRBV5-7 is noted as an ORF with a role that remains uncertain. Trimming removed 0 bases at V and 4 bases at J, with 17 bases between. The CDR3 has 16 residues.

The genes are TRBV6-4 and TRBJ1-2, with TRBD1 identical over 7 bases. The ends lost 10 bases at V and 4 bases at J; junction bases unmatched: 12. Germline assignment: CDR1 MRHNA and CDR2 SNTAGT. The CDR3 runs 14 residues. DNA for the CDR3: TGTGCCACCTGCCCTAGGGGGCTCGGCTATGGCTACACCTTC. Its translation is CATCPRGLGYGYTF.

The chain carries TRBV6-5 and TRBJ2-2; 7 positions agree with TRBD2. Germline V CDR1 and CDR2: MNHEY, SVGAGI. The CDR3 spans 14 residues. V shed 8 bases, J shed 0 bases, and the junction held 3 bases outside the gene matches. CDR3 nucleotide sequence: TGTGCCAGCCGGGGAGGGGCGAACACCGGGGAGCTGTTTTTT. Residues: CASRGGANTGELFF.

The chain combines TRBV6-5 with TRBJ2-3; TRBD1 matches 8 bases. This CDR3 is 15 amino acids long. CDR1 and CDR2 from the germline V gene are MNHEY and SVGAGI. The ends lost 6 bases at V and 1 base at J; junction bases unmatched: 6. The CDR3 coding sequence is TGTGCCAGCAGCCCGGACAGGGAAGGCACAGATACGCAGTATTTT. This gives the protein CASSPDREGTDTQYF.

V and J are TRBV6-1 and TRBJ2-7; a weak D match, TRBD2 (7 bases). The CDR3 covers 17 residues. Germline-derived CDR1 and CDR2 are MNHNS and SASEGT. V lost 2 bases, J lost 7 bases, and 24 bases lay in between. The CDR3 bases are TGTGCCAGCAGTGAACCGGGGGGCTCCGGAGTGGTGGGGGAGCAGTACTTC. Amino acid sequence: CASSEPGGSGVVGEQYF.

The V call is TRBV7-3, the J call TRBJ2-1; 7 positions match TRBD2. Germline-derived CDR1 and CDR2 are SGHTA and FQGTGA. The CDR3 totals 15 residues. The trim removed 2 bases at V and 8 bases at J, leaving 9 bases unmatched. CDR3 sequence reads: CASSLAAGVGHEQFF. CDR3 in DNA: TGTGCCAGCAGCTTAGCGGCGGGAGTTGGCCATGAGCAGTTCTTC.

The chain uses TRBV9 and TRBJ1-2, with D unresolved. In germline, CDR1 is SGDLS, CDR2 YYNGEE. The CDR3 contains 16 residues. V gave up 0 bases and J gave up 7 bases, with 19 bases separating them. This chain's CDR3 is CASSVGGEISRFGYTF. CDR3 nucleotide sequence: TGTGCCAGCAGCGTAGGAGGAGAAATTAGCCGGTTTGGCTACACCTTC. The complete variable domain, with remaining parts taken from reference TRBV9 and TRBJ1-2, reads DSGVTQTPKHLITATGQRVTLRCSPRSGDLSVYWYQQSLDQGLQFLIQYYNGEERAKGNILERFSAQQFPDLHSELNLSSLELGDSALYFCASSVGGEISRFGYTFGSGTRLTVV.

The chain has TRBV27 and TRBJ1-4; 9 bases map to TRBD1. The V and J ends lost 4 bases and 7 bases, in that order; junction bases with no gene match: 7. This CDR3 is built from 15 residues. Germline lookup yields CDR1 MNHEY and CDR2 SMNVEV (reference sequence). CDR3 residues: CASSWDRVGGEKLFF. DNA of the CDR3: TGTGCCAGCAGTTGGGACAGGGTGGGGGGTGAAAAACTGTTTTTT.

V and J are TRBV9 and TRBJ2-1, with 7 bases lining up with TRBD1. Germline values: CDR1 SGDLS, CDR2 YYNGEE. The CDR3 sequence is 16 residues long. Germline trimming cut 0 bases from V and 2 bases from J; bases unmatched to any gene: 5. The CDR3 loop reads CASSVGQGSAYNEQFF. The CDR3 DNA reads as TGTGCCAGCAGCGTAGGACAGGGATCGGCCTACAATGAGCAGTTCTTC.

V and J are TRBV2 and TRBJ1-6; D is unclear. The germline V gene encodes CDR1 SNHLY and CDR2 FYNNEI. The CDR3 length is 14 residues. The V end was cut by 6 bases, the J end by 8 bases, with 14 bases between. CDR3 DNA sequence: TGTGCCAGCAGGACGTTGGGCGGGCATTCACCCCTCCACTTT. It specifies CASRTLGGHSPLHF.

This rearrangement joins TRBV5-1 to TRBJ2-1, with TRBD2 identical over 7 bases. CDR3 length: 13 residues. CDR1 is SGHRS and CDR2 is YFSETQ in the germline V gene. The V gene end was trimmed by 4 bases and the J gene end by 6 bases; junction bases not matched to a gene: 4. For the CDR3, the DNA is TGCGCCAGCAGCCTCACTAGCGCCAATGAGCAGTTCTTC. Translated: CASSLTSANEQFF.

The J gene is TRBJ1-4, the V gene TRBV14; D gene uncertain. V lost 0 bases, J lost 8 bases, and 13 bases lay in between. The CDR3 runs to 15 residues. Germline V CDR1 and CDR2: SGHDN, FVKESK. The CDR3 here is CASSQENTWFEKLFF. CDR3 nucleotides: TGTGCCAGCAGCCAAGAAAACACCTGGTTCGAAAAACTGTTTTTT.

The chain couples TRBV7-8 to TRBJ1-5, with a weak D call TRBD1 (6 bases). V lost 0 bases and J lost 0, with 9 bases in between. The CDR3 consists of 16 residues. Germline V gives CDR1 SGHVS, CDR2 FQNEAQ. CDR3 residues: CASSLAQGYSNQPQHF. The CDR3 nucleotides are TGTGCCAGCAGCTTAGCCCAGGGGTATAGCAATCAGCCCCAGCATTTT.

This rearrangement joins TRBV5-1 to TRBJ2-1; possibly TRBD2 for D (7 bases). Germline V gives CDR1 SGHRS, CDR2 YFSETQ. V lost 4 bases, J lost 4 bases, and 12 bases lay in between. CDR3 length: 14 amino acids. CDR3 amino acids: CASSREDSYNEQFF. The CDR3 DNA follows: TGCGCCAGCAGCCGGGAGGACAGTTACAATGAGCAGTTCTTC.

This clone was recorded only once. The chain combines TRBV19 with TRBJ2-5; the D is unclear. The CDR3 sequence is 16 residues long. V dropped 3 bases and J dropped 4 bases, with 18 bases sitting between them. The germline V gene encodes CDR1 LNHDA and CDR2 SQIVND (reference sequence). CDR3 region: CASSIASPTLTETQYF. CDR3 sequence (DNA): TGTGCCAGTAGTATCGCATCCCCGACTCTCACAGAGACCCAGTACTTC.

The genes are TRBV15 and TRBJ1-1, with D uncertain. Germline CDR1 reads LNHNV; CDR2 reads YYDKDF (reference sequence). The CDR3 sequence is 14 residues long. Trimming took off 0 bases at V and 1 base at J, with 6 bases between the two ends. CDR3: CATSRDQANTEAFF. The CDR3 region has the DNA TGTGCCACCAGCAGAGATCAAGCGAACACTGAAGCTTTCTTT. Supplemented by reference TRBV15 and TRBJ1-1, the full variable domain reads DAMVIQNPRYQVTQFGKPVTLSCSQTLNHNVMYWYQQKSSQAPKLLFHYYDKDFNNEADTPDNFQSRRPNTSFCFLDIRSPGLGDTAMYLCATSRDQANTEAFFGQGTRLTVV.

The rearrangement uses TRBV5-1 and TRBJ2-2, with TRBD1 identical over 7 bases. The trim removed 3 bases at V and 6 bases at J, leaving 8 bases unmatched. Germline V lookup: CDR1 SGHRS, CDR2 YFSETQ. The CDR3 extends over 15 amino acids. In DNA, the CDR3 is TGCGCCAGCAGCTCACAGGGGTTATCGGCCGGGGAGCTGTTTTTT. Its translation is CASSSQGLSAGELFF.

The gene calls are TRBV18 and TRBJ1-1; TRBD1 matches 8 bases. The trim removed 5 bases at V and 1 base at J, leaving 6 bases unmatched. The CDR3 consists of 15 residues. Germline V CDR1 and CDR2: KGHSH, LQKENI. The CDR3, as DNA: TGTGCCAGCTCAGGACAGGGATGGAGGAACACTGAAGCTTTCTTT. It translates to CASSGQGWRNTEAFF.

This rearrangement joins TRBV6-5 to TRBJ1-1; the D gene is possibly TRBD1 (5 bases). Trimming pared 1 base from V and 0 bases from J, leaving 9 bases between. Germline loops: CDR1 MNHEY, CDR2 SVGAGI. There are 15 residues in the CDR3. CDR3 DNA sequence: TGTGCCAGCAGTTACTATCCGGGGGTGAACACTGAAGCTTTCTTT. Translated, it gives CASSYYPGVNTEAFF.

This clone was found many times. The chain joins TRBV5-6 to TRBJ2-7; TRBD1 matches 7 bases. This CDR3 spans 14 amino acids. V dropped 4 bases and J dropped 0; count of bases not matched to a gene: 4. Per germline, CDR1 SGHDT and CDR2 YYEEEE. CDR3 coding DNA: TGTGCCAGCAGCCGCACAGGGGTCTCCTACGAGCAGTACGTC. Amino acid sequence: CASSRTGVSYEQYV.

The V gene is TRBV9, the J gene TRBJ1-5; D is undetermined. CDR3 size: 14 residues. Germline CDR1 reads SGDLS; CDR2 reads YYNGEE. The ends were cut back, 4 bases at V and 0 bases at J, with 8 bases in the middle. CDR3: CASSRDSSNQPQHF. CDR3 bases: TGTGCCAGCAGCAGAGATAGTAGCAATCAGCCCCAGCATTTT.